The source of this TCR beta chain is a study of cytomegalovirus exposure and HLA in healthy donors. Across the study: Most genotyped donors, around four fifths of about 360, had Caucasian-associated genetic ancestry.

Donors sampled were nominally healthy, though unrecorded immune exposures were likely. PCR employed 60 Vbeta and 13 Jbeta primers. Some clones are missing from TCRdb's copy, which holds only in-frame ones; the method was immunoSEQ multiplex PCR. This table holds more than 150,000 clones, around 81% found once. Trimming cost V 4 bases and J 8 bases; bases outside gene matches: 8. Germline values: CDR1 SGHRS, CDR2 YFSETQ. This CDR3 is 14 amino acids long. This clone turned up a few times. The antigen is undetermined. Study outcomes and limitations: An analysis done earlier found most TCR beta V segments productive about 87% or about 30% of the time. Researchers had no immune exposure information except CMV serostatus available.

The chain uses TRBV5-1 and TRBJ1-3; TRBD1 matches 8 bases. The sample was PBMCs. The clonotype was recovered from a woman in her late teens or twenties in good health and CMV-seropositive. CDR3 sequence: CASSLGTGVDTIYF. The CDR3 nucleotides read TGCGCCAGCAGCCTCGGGACAGGAGTTGACACCATATATTTT. The whole variable domain, remainder taken from reference TRBV5-1 and TRBJ1-3, is KAGVTQTPRYLIKTRGQQVTLSCSPISGHRSVSWYQQTPGQGLQFLFEYFSETQRNKGNFPGRFSGRQFSNSRSEMNVSTLELGDSALYLCASSLGTGVDTIYFGEGSWLTVV.